The clone carrying this T cell receptor (beta chain) was recorded only once. What it binds is unknown. Every immunoSEQ plate was one replicate of a subset's evenly spread DNA. The data were produced by immunoSEQ multiplex PCR, yet TCRdb's version contains in-frame clones alone and is incomplete. The data hold hundreds of thousands of clones, with less than 80% observed a single time. The data stem from a study of shared clonotypes between healthy human individuals. Study-wide findings and caveats: Naive subsets tended to show greater estimated richness than memory subsets. Non-shared clonotypes had lower generation probabilities than those shared by all four donors. Large depth notwithstanding, sorted-subset sequencing proved incomplete by rarefaction.

The receptor's source is a woman younger than 45 in good health. Sequencing input: memory CD4+ T cells sorted from blood. Described subset: CD45RA-negative fraction.

The CDR3 coding sequence is TGTGCCACCAGCAGACCTGGGGTCTACGAGCAGTACTTC. Translation gives CATSRPGVYEQYF. The V gene is TRBV15, the J gene TRBJ2-7, with D hard to call. Trimming took off 2 bases at V and 3 bases at J, with 8 bases between the two ends. From germline, CDR1 is LNHNV and CDR2 YYDKDF (reference sequence). CDR3 length: 13 residues.